The source of this T cell receptor beta chain is a study of cytomegalovirus exposure and HLA in healthy donors (dated by TCRdb to 2015 to 2018). For the wider study: An earlier analysis of around 600 of the donors reported approximately 300 Gb of sequence data and roughly 110 million unique TCR beta sequences from about 200 million T cells. The later analysis used no new phenotypic data to find candidate immune exposures, relying instead on TCR beta sequences and their occurrence across donors. In a later genetic analysis, genome-wide SNP genotypes for about 65% of the roughly 700 donors were used, and that subset was treated as a discovery cohort. An early release that covered about 640 HLA-typed donors contained approximately 290 gigabases of sequencing data and 75 million to 100 million unique TCR sequences. Several DR-DQ haplotypes were handled as single units for association and clustering because linkage in the cohort was strong. On average, about 240,000 unique TCR beta nucleotide sequences were sequenced per donor among several hundred genotyped donors of the cohort, with roughly 18% of those sequences being non-productive. High-throughput TCR immunosequencing, statistical association of individual TCRs with disease status, and machine learning were combined to predict cytomegalovirus infection status. All discovery cohort repertoires had been generated using a single sequencing platform. HLA typing covered class I and class II loci at four-digit resolution. The study profiled the T cell repertoires of hundreds of subjects by immunosequencing and related them to cytomegalovirus serostatus. An earlier analysis of approximately 630 of the donors applied high-throughput TCR beta sequencing to assess whether each TCR beta V gene segment acted as functional or pseudogenic. Donor age, sex, ethnicity and CMV serostatus were compiled together with the repertoire data. The number of typed donors differed by locus: about 629-630 for A, B, C, DRB1 and DQB1; 522 for DQA1; 606 for DPA1; and around 490 for DPB1. The study aimed to test whether cataloging public T cell receptors could reveal signatures of past pathogen exposure. Along with the roughly 610-subject first cohort, a separate validation cohort of around 110 different subjects was used. The genetic ancestry cluster associated with self-reported Caucasian donors included 65% to 90% of the approximately 430 genotyped donors. A later analysis re-examined previously published TCR beta repertoires from more than 650 donors and added high-resolution HLA genotyping to investigate patterns of TCR occurrence.

A note on this clone: Its antigen has not been determined. Base qualities are missing; no much larger clone stands one base away.

Its CDR3 holds 15 amino acids, cysteine through phenylalanine. CDR3 DNA only is kept here, 45 bases in frame from base 1. Cut back by 8 bases and 11 bases, the V and J ends lie 25 bases apart. Reading the germline V gene gives CDR1 MNHEY and CDR2 SVGAGI. Points the paper makes about the study in general: A total of about 180 TCR beta chains were listed by the study as associated with cytomegalovirus. An earlier analysis of approximately 600 of the donors showed that most TCR beta V segments appeared in productive rearrangements either about 87% or about 30% of the time, which broadly matched IMGT annotations. Because HLA typing was unavailable for some donors at each locus, only the typed subset was used in association tests. At a false discovery rate of 0.05, a later analysis linked 15,000 to 20,000 TCR beta sequences to specific HLA alleles. While some public TCRs were present in many individuals, most TCR sequences turned up only very rarely across donors. Roughly uniform sequencing depth across donors was assumed in presence/absence analyses, although this assumption may not hold. A later analysis found that TCR association rates varied across HLA loci, with DRB1 alleles showing the most associated TCRs and HLA-C alleles the fewest. A further reported finding was that TCR beta sequences accurately predicted the HLA-A and HLA-B alleles for most subjects in the first cohort. CMV serostatus was the only immune exposure information available for the cohort. V-gene and J-gene trimming of TCR beta chains was associated with a missense DCLRE1C variant in a later genetic analysis, and the association was replicated in an independent cohort. In both the original and validation cohorts, the classifier was reported to diagnose cytomegalovirus status with high specificity and sensitivity. Several of the top co-occurrence clusters appeared to be linked to parvovirus B19, influenza, CMV and Epstein-Barr virus, according to a later analysis. A few of the identified cytomegalovirus-associated TCR beta chains were confirmed in vitro to be specific for cytomegalovirus antigens. Some IMGT-functional V segments, including TRBV6-2 and TRBV6-3, could not be told apart with the 87-base-pair reads, so those segments were excluded. Correlated functional status among segregating V segments might reflect linkage disequilibrium, but an unknown experimental factor could not be ruled out. A cluster of highly shared sequence variants was judged likely to represent a technical artifact of the sequencing pipeline. About 15 rarely observed V segments, including chromosome 9 orphons, were excluded from the earlier analysis of approximately 500 of the donors because counts were too low. It was suggested by the authors that the approach could potentially be generalized to other disease states and immunological phenotypes. In a later analysis, HLA-associated TCR beta chains were found to be more clonally expanded and to have lower generation probabilities than equally common non-associated chains. Most CMV-associated TCR beta chains appeared to be HLA-restricted in a later analysis, and the HLA associations seemed to be driven largely by CMV exposure. According to a later genetic analysis, donors in an Asian-associated ancestry cluster had fewer N-insertions in productive TCRs than the roughly 700-donor mean. In this cohort, only TCR beta chains were sequenced, and detectable features were limited by the absence of alpha or paired-chain data. When HLA alleles, especially DR and DQ, strongly co-occurred, attributing TCR associations to individual alleles was difficult.

The library came from the immunoSEQ multiplex PCR assay. A mixture of 60 forward primers for TCR Vbeta segments and 13 reverse primers for TCR Jbeta segments was used in the multiplex PCR. A multiplex PCR assay on genomic DNA amplified the CDR3 region of rearranged TCR beta genes. The amplified TCR beta libraries were sequenced on the Illumina HiSeq System as 87-base-pair reads. Turning to the authors' computational methods: A later analysis counted about 76 million unique TCR beta chains across the 640 or so repertoires, and some 11 million of these chains were shared by at least two donors. A nearest-neighbor algorithm error-corrected the raw reads and collapsed the reads into unique sequences, merging closely related sequences to remove PCR and sequencing errors. V, D and J gene segments were assigned by aligning CDR3 sequences to IMGT reference sequences. For a sequence to be retained, at least a six-nucleotide match to both a V gene segment and a J gene segment was required. Rearrangements were called productive when the CDR3 lacked stop codons and stayed in frame with V and J; all others were non-productive. CDR3 was defined by IMGT convention, running from the second conserved V-encoded cysteine to the conserved J-encoded phenylalanine. Sequences without an unambiguous match to a single V gene segment were excluded from the earlier analysis of approximately 600 of the donors. An earlier analysis of fewer than 750 of the donors classified V segments as functional when productive rearrangements were above 56.7% and as segregating when the standard deviation between donors was above 5%. A statistical classification framework was built to diagnose cytomegalovirus status from the catalog of TCR beta chain sequences. V and J gene assignment, in a later analysis, came from comparing TCR nucleotide sequences with IMGT/GENE-DB human TR gene sequences. Using the TCRdist pipeline, a later analysis assigned CDR3 sequences along with most-parsimonious VDJ recombination scenarios. A later analysis defined each TCR beta chain by its CDR3 amino acid sequence plus V-gene family, and excluded reads lacking a unique V-gene family. A later analysis removed 550 to 650 highly shared, low-generation-probability nucleotide sequences to deal with suspected cross-contamination and a sequencing artifact. A later analysis calculated a clonal expansion index for each public chain from normalized within-repertoire ranks of inferred template counts. A later analysis computed generation probabilities with a VDJ recombination model fitted to out-of-frame rearrangements, and checked the results against IGoR. In a later analysis, hypergeometric tests were used to score TCR-TCR, TCR-HLA and TCR-CMV co-occurrence, with a repertoire-size bias correction applied to TCR pairs. In a later analysis, false discovery rates were estimated by permuting HLA or CMV assignments 20 times. In a later analysis, co-occurring TCRs were grouped with DBSCAN, and TCRdist sequence similarity was added when clustering was performed within HLA-allele-positive subsets. Repertoires with fewer than 30,000 or more than 120,000 public chains were left out of co-occurrence clustering, as were about 5 repertoires with anomalous nucleotide sharing. TCRdb provides this immuneACCESS table in a form limited to in-frame rearrangements. Some clones are lacking; in checked studies, under half of them reflect an unresolved V gene, and why the rest are absent is not known. The DNA was the basis for D and trimming; V, J and clone size are from that table. The sample contains around 140,000 clones, around two thirds of them found a single time. The ten largest account for 1.5% to 2% of the sample.

The cohort was made up of several hundred healthy bone marrow donors. At the time of sampling, all cohort members were nominally healthy, though unrecorded immune exposures were likely present. The donor tested CMV seronegative, placing the donor among the 352 seronegative members of the cohort. Every donor gave a peripheral blood sample, and the peripheral blood mononuclear cells from that sample were used for TCR beta sequencing. Genomic DNA extraction from the blood cell samples was performed with the Qiagen DNeasy Blood Extraction Kit. The sample comprised PBMCs. The clonotype was recovered from a woman younger than 35 in good health and CMV-seronegative. Recombination joined TRBV6-5 with TRBJ2-1; the D segment could be TRBD1, given 6 matching bases. The CDR3 here reads CASLTRAGVQLKQFF. The nucleotide sequence is given as TGTGCCAGCTTGACGAGGGCAGGGGTCCAACTTAAGCAGTTCTTC.